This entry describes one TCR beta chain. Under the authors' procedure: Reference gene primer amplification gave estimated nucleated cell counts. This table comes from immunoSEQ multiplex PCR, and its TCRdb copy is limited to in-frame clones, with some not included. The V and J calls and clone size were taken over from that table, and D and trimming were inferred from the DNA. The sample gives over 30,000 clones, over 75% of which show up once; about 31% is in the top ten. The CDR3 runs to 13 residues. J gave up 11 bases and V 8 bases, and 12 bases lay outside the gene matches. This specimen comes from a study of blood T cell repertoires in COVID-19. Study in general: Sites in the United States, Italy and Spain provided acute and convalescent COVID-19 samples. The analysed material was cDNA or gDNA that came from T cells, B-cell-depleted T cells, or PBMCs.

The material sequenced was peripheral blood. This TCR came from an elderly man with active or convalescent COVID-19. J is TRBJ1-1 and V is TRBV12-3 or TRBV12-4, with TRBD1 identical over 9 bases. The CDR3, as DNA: TGTGCCAGCGGTAGGACAGGGGACCCTCGGGCTTTCTTT. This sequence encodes CASGRTGDPRAFF.